The 21 T cell receptor beta chains given below trace back to one sample, sequenced in a study of OX40 agonist ivuxolimab in advanced cancers. Measured with immunoSEQ multiplex PCR; TCRdb has only the in-frame clones, and not every one. Of roughly 71,000 clones detected, about 79% appear once; the ten largest clones hold 1.5% to 2%. Specimen: CD4+ or CD8+ T cells sorted from blood, collected in a trial of the OX40 agonist ivuxolimab. These receptors all stem from an adult with an advanced solid tumor such as melanoma, head and neck, liver or kidney cancer.

The chain is built from TRBV5-8 and TRBJ2-1, with 12 bases that match TRBD2. CDR1 and CDR2 from the germline V gene are SGHTS and YDEGEE. Trimming cost V 2 bases and J 6 bases; bases outside gene matches: 9. The CDR3 sequence is 17 residues long. The chain's CDR3 is CASSFPGLAGWGNEQFF. In DNA, the CDR3 is TGTGCCAGCAGCTTCCCGGGACTAGCGGGTTGGGGCAATGAGCAGTTCTTC.

The chain carries TRBV11-2 and TRBJ2-7; the D gene is possibly TRBD1 (5 bases). V gave up 1 base and J gave up 0 bases, with 22 bases separating them. The length of the CDR3 is 19 residues. The germline V gene encodes CDR1 SGHAT and CDR2 FQNNGV. CDR3 sequence: CASSLAAGFEGSSSYEQYF. The DNA of the CDR3 is TGTGCCAGCAGCTTAGCGGCAGGGTTCGAAGGTTCCAGCTCCTACGAGCAGTACTTC.

The rearrangement joins TRBV27 to TRBJ1-4; D unresolved. Germline loops: CDR1 MNHEY, CDR2 SMNVEV (reference sequence). Trimming left V 1 base short and J 0 bases short, with 18 bases between. This CDR3 is built from 19 residues. CDR3 coding DNA: TGTGCCAGCAGTTTATTCCCCCAGTACGGAGTAGCAACTAATGAAAAACTGTTTTTT. Translation: CASSLFPQYGVATNEKLFF.

The chain links TRBV4-1 to TRBJ1-1; D remains ambiguous. Trimming took off 2 bases at V and 3 bases at J, with 7 bases between the two ends. The germline CDR1 and CDR2 sequences are MGHRA and YSYEKL. This CDR3 spans 13 amino acids. The CDR3: CASSQSPYTEAFF. The CDR3 DNA reads TGCGCCAGCAGCCAAAGTCCTTACACTGAAGCTTTCTTT.

This chain uses TRBV7-8 with TRBJ2-3; TRBD1 is a possible D gene (6 bases). This CDR3 has 14 residues. Deletions cut 5 bases from V and 1 base from J, with 10 bases between. Germline V gives CDR1 SGHVS, CDR2 FQNEAQ. CDR3 amino acids: CASSGTFGTDTQYF. CDR3 bases: TGTGCCAGCAGCGGGACATTCGGCACAGATACGCAGTATTTT.

This clone was seen only a few times. The rearrangement uses TRBV30 and TRBJ2-2; no firm D call. This CDR3 has 14 amino acids. CDR1 GTSNPN and CDR2 SVGIG come from the germline V gene (reference sequence). Trimming removed 0 bases from V and 4 bases from J, with 9 bases in between. The CDR3 is CAWSVRGSTGELFF. The CDR3 DNA follows: TGTGCCTGGAGTGTACGAGGATCCACCGGGGAGCTGTTTTTT.

The chain links TRBV27 to TRBJ2-1; 9 nucleotides line up with TRBD2. The ends lost 8 bases at V and 6 bases at J; junction bases unmatched: 11. The CDR3 is made up of 15 amino acids. Per germline, CDR1 MNHEY and CDR2 SMNVEV (reference sequence). CDR3 amino acids: CASQRGTSGPNEQFF. Written as DNA, the CDR3 is TGTGCCAGCCAAAGAGGAACTAGCGGGCCCAATGAGCAGTTCTTC.

J is TRBJ1-2 and V is TRBV2; a weak D match, TRBD1 (6 bases). The V gene lost 1 base and the J gene lost 4 bases, with 10 bases spanning the gap. Per germline, CDR1 SNHLY and CDR2 FYNNEI. This CDR3 has 14 residues. DNA of the CDR3: TGTGCCAGCAGTGAAGAGACAGGCACCTATGGCTACACCTTC. Protein product: CASSEETGTYGYTF.

The J gene is TRBJ2-1, the V gene TRBV19; D possibly corresponds to TRBD2 (6 bases). CDR1 is LNHDA and CDR2 is SQIVND in the germline V gene (reference sequence). This CDR3 is built from 13 residues. Deletions cut 0 bases from V and 6 bases from J, with 6 bases between. The CDR3 DNA sequence: TGTGCCAGTAGTATAGAGACTAGCAATGAGCAGTTCTTC. It yields the protein CASSIETSNEQFF.

V is TRBV18 and J is TRBJ1-2; D ambiguous. CDR1 is KGHSH, CDR2 LQKENI, per germline. The V end was cut by 2 bases, the J end by 4 bases, with 11 bases between. CDR3 length: 14 amino acids. CDR3 sequence (DNA): TGTGCCAGCTCACCAGGGGAGGCGGGCTATGGCTACACCTTC. It translates to CASSPGEAGYGYTF.

The J gene is TRBJ2-5, the V gene TRBV27; unclear D gene. CDR1 and CDR2 (germline): MNHEY, SMNVEV (reference sequence). The CDR3 contains 14 residues. The V end was cut by 5 bases, the J end by 0 bases, with 10 bases between. The DNA for the CDR3 is TGTGCCAGCAGTCCTTTACCGTACCAAGAGACCCAGTACTTC. It codes for CASSPLPYQETQYF.

The chain uses TRBV23-1 and TRBJ2-3; possibly TRBD2 for D (6 bases). TRBV23-1 is noted as an ORF with a role that remains uncertain. V gave up 3 bases and J gave up 7 bases, with 8 bases separating them. This CDR3 spans 12 amino acids. The CDR3 coding sequence is TGCGCCAGCAGTCAGGACTACAATACGCAGTATTTT. It specifies CASSQDYNTQYF.

V gene TRBV28 combines with J gene TRBJ2-1, with 7 bases identical to TRBD2. J lost 10 bases, V lost 6 bases, and 3 bases had no gene match. The CDR3 totals 11 residues. The germline CDR1 and CDR2 sequences are MDHEN and SYDVKM. CDR3 in DNA: TGTGCCAGCAGCAAACTAGCGGAGCAGTTCTTC. It codes for CASSKLAEQFF.

The chain joins TRBV10-1 to TRBJ2-5; the match to TRBD2 covers 8 bases. The CDR3 runs 14 residues. Trimming cost V 0 bases and J 7 bases; bases outside gene matches: 4. Germline loops: CDR1 WNHNN, CDR2 SYGVQD (reference sequence). In DNA form, the CDR3 reads TGCGCCAGCAGTGAGTCAGTTGCGGGAGGGACCCAGTACTTC. This sequence encodes CASSESVAGGTQYF.

The chain is built from TRBV5-4 and TRBJ1-4; D is uncertain. V lost 0 bases to trimming and J lost 7 bases, with 7 bases between them. The CDR3 is 13 amino acids. Germline CDR1 SGHNT, CDR2 YYREEE (reference sequence). CDR3 DNA: TGTGCCAGCAGCTTGGACCCAGTTGAAAAACTGTTTTTT. Amino acid sequence: CASSLDPVEKLFF.

The chain recombines TRBV19 with TRBJ2-5; a possible D gene is TRBD1 (5 bases). V dropped 5 bases and J dropped 0 bases, with 10 bases sitting between them. From germline, CDR1 is LNHDA and CDR2 SQIVND (reference sequence). This CDR3 has 14 residues. Here the CDR3 reads CASSSRQYQETQYF. CDR3 bases: TGTGCCAGTAGTTCCAGACAGTACCAAGAGACCCAGTACTTC.

V usage is TRBV28 and J usage is TRBJ1-2; the match to TRBD1 covers 10 bases. Germline V gene sequence: CDR1 MDHEN, CDR2 SYDVKM. After removal of 6 bases from V and 4 bases from J, the junction contained 14 bases not matched to a gene. The CDR3 has 17 amino acids. CDR3 sequence (DNA): TGTGCCAGCAGATCCCCGGGACAGGGGTTAACTCGCTATGGCTACACCTTC. Translated, it gives CASRSPGQGLTRYGYTF.

This clone was detected only a few times. J is TRBJ2-3 and V is TRBV2; D not certain. The CDR3 runs 14 residues. V was cut by 2 bases and J by 1 base, with 7 bases left in between. The V gene's germline CDR1 is SNHLY and CDR2 FYNNEI. This chain's CDR3 is CASSELARTDTQYF. Here the CDR3 DNA reads TGTGCCAGCAGTGAATTGGCCCGCACAGATACGCAGTATTTT.

The V call is TRBV7-9, the J call TRBJ2-4, with 8 bases aligning to TRBD1. Germline trimming cut 2 bases from V and 6 bases from J; bases unmatched to any gene: 3. This CDR3 is built from 14 residues. Germline V gene data show CDR1 as SEHNR and CDR2 as FQNEAQ (reference sequence). CDR3 region: CASSLSGGSNIQYF. In DNA form, the CDR3 reads TGTGCCAGCAGCTTATCAGGGGGCTCAAACATTCAGTACTTC.

The chain links TRBV14 to TRBJ2-3, with TRBD1 matching over 9 bases. This CDR3 is built from 16 residues. V lost 3 bases, J lost 1 base, and 5 bases stayed unmatched. Germline V gene lookup returns CDR1 SGHDN and CDR2 FVKESK. The CDR3 region is CASSQWTGDGTDTQYF. The CDR3 DNA sequence: TGTGCCAGCAGCCAGTGGACAGGGGACGGCACAGATACGCAGTATTTT.

The V and J genes are TRBV28 and TRBJ1-5; no reliable D call. This CDR3 spans 10 amino acids. Per germline, CDR1 MDHEN and CDR2 SYDVKM. The V and J ends lost 5 bases and 10 bases respectively, with 6 bases between them. The CDR3 region has the DNA TGTGCCAGCAGTCCCCTTCCCCAGCATTTT. Its translation: CASSPLPQHF.